Shown below are 2 T cell receptor beta chains from a single sample sequenced in a study of T cells after yellow fever vaccination. TCRdb re-analysed the 5' RACE reads in MiXCR, keeping a single row per CDR3 protein. This sample carries 250,000 to 300,000 distinct CDR3 sequences, roughly 4.8% of them seen once, and the ten largest clones take 3% to 4%. The specimen was CD4+ T cells sorted from PBMCs, collected on the day of the yellow fever booster vaccination. The receptors shown here come from a man aged 18 to 29 who received the YFV17D yellow fever vaccine.

This clonotype was counted many times. In DNA form, the CDR3 reads TGCGCCAGCAGCCCAGGCAGGCGGGGGTCGATCACAGATACGCAGTATTTT. Translating gives CASSPGRRGSITDTQYF. The V call is TRBV4-1, the J call TRBJ2-3; 7 bases are a match to TRBD2. V lost 4 bases to trimming and J lost 2 bases; unmatched junction nucleotides: 12. This CDR3 region has 17 residues. Germline V CDR1 and CDR2: MGHRA, YSYEKL.

This clonotype was found many times. J is TRBJ2-1 and V is TRBV7-2, with D hard to call. This CDR3 has 15 amino acids. Trimming stripped 1 base from V and 1 base from J, with 8 bases between. The germline CDR1 and CDR2 sequences are SGHTA and FQGNSA. This CDR3 reads CASSLEVWSYNEQFF. For the CDR3, the DNA is TGTGCCAGCAGCTTAGAGGTATGGTCCTACAATGAGCAGTTCTTC.